This T cell receptor (beta chain) stems from a study of shared clonotypes between healthy human individuals. Study-wide findings and caveats: Measured sharing among donors was expected to vary with sequencing depth. Generation probabilities were higher for clonotypes shared across all four sorted-subset donors than for unshared ones. Approximately 4.6% of naive CD4 clonotypes were shared across a handful of donors.

V was clipped by 0 bases and J by 2 bases; unmatched bases: 2. The CDR3 covers 16 residues. From germline, CDR1 is LNHDA and CDR2 SQIVND (reference sequence). Naive CD8 cells lacked CD45RO, underwent positive selection for CCR7 and left out terminally differentiated effector memory CD45RA+ cells. The assay ran at deep level. TCRdb's table, derived via immunoSEQ multiplex PCR, lists solely in-frame clones and lacks some. The sample has around 1,900,000 clones, roughly 95% seen once; the top ten hold about 1.7%. Comment on this clone: Its target is not known.

The rearrangement joins TRBV19 to TRBJ2-3; 10 nucleotides agree with TRBD2. This clonotype was obtained from a man between 18 and 35 years old in good health. Some clones in this sample may be carry-over from other donors' samples. Sequences were obtained from naive CD8+ T cells from PBMCs. CDR3 amino acids: CASSIDLAGATDTQYF. DNA of the CDR3: TGTGCCAGTAGTATAGATCTAGCGGGAGCCACAGATACGCAGTATTTT.